This T cell receptor beta chain was observed in a study of cytomegalovirus exposure and HLA in healthy donors (dated by TCRdb to 2016 to 2017). About the full investigation: An earlier analysis of 587 of the donors reported 276 Gb of sequence data and 95 million to 130 million unique TCR beta sequences obtained from roughly 170 million T cells. About 330 gigabases of sequencing data and around 90 million unique TCR sequences made up an early release that covered about 640 HLA-typed donors. The genetic ancestry cluster associated with self-reported Caucasian donors included over 80% of the 350 to 500 genotyped donors. The aim of the study was to test whether cataloging public T cell receptors could identify signatures of past pathogen exposure. Using immunosequencing, the study profiled T cell repertoires from roughly 650 subjects and related those repertoires to cytomegalovirus serostatus. Besides the first cohort of hundreds of subjects, a separate validation cohort made up of 90 to 150 different subjects was used. The study combined high-throughput TCR immunosequencing, statistical association of individual TCRs with disease status, and machine learning to predict cytomegalovirus infection status. In a later analysis, previously published TCR beta repertoires from 666 donors were re-analyzed and high-resolution HLA genotyping was added so that TCR occurrence patterns could be studied. The later analysis used no new phenotypic data to find candidate immune exposures, relying instead on TCR beta sequences and their occurrence across donors. An earlier analysis of 587 of the donors used high-throughput TCR beta sequencing to judge whether each TCR beta V gene segment behaved as functional or pseudogenic. Donor age, sex, ethnicity and CMV serostatus were compiled alongside the repertoire data. Genome-wide SNP genotypes for about 65% of the roughly 670 donors were used in a later genetic analysis, which treated that subset as a discovery cohort. Every discovery cohort repertoire had been produced on one sequencing platform. Both class I and class II loci were covered by HLA typing, at four-digit resolution. The number of donors typed differed by locus, with about 629-640 for A, B, C, DRB1 and DQB1, 522 for DQA1, 606 for DPA1, and 472 for DPB1. Five DR-DQ haplotypes were handled as single units for association and clustering because linkage in the cohort was strong. Among a few hundred genotyped donors of the cohort, an average of about 240,000 unique TCR beta nucleotide sequences were sequenced per donor, roughly 20% of them non-productive. Results the study describes overall, beyond this receptor: Sequencing depth was assumed to be roughly uniform across donors in the presence/absence analyses, though that assumption may not hold. The authors suggested that the approach could potentially be generalized to other disease states and immunological phenotypes. A later genetic analysis reported fewer N-insertions in productive TCRs among donors in an Asian-associated ancestry cluster than the roughly 700-donor mean. The study listed over 150 TCR beta chains as associated with cytomegalovirus. Because counts were too low, 15 to 20 rarely observed V segments, including chromosome 9 orphons, were left out of the earlier analysis of several hundred of the donors. Linkage disequilibrium might explain the correlated functional status among segregating V segments, but an unknown experimental factor could not be excluded. In a later analysis, TCR association rates were found to vary across HLA loci, with the most associated TCRs seen for DRB1 alleles and the fewest for HLA-C alleles. The only immune exposure information available for the cohort was CMV serostatus. V-gene and J-gene trimming of TCR beta chains was associated with a missense DCLRE1C variant in a later genetic analysis, and the association was replicated in an independent cohort. In a later analysis, HLA-associated TCR beta chains showed more clonal expansion and lower generation probabilities than non-associated chains that were equally common. In vitro tests confirmed that a few of the cytomegalovirus-associated TCR beta chains recognize cytomegalovirus antigens. In a later analysis, 16,951 TCR beta sequences were associated with specific HLA alleles at a false discovery rate of 0.05. Broadly in line with IMGT annotations, most TCR beta V segments showed up in productive rearrangements about 87% or about 30% of the time in an earlier analysis of several hundred of the donors. While some public TCRs were present in many individuals, most TCR sequences turned up only very rarely across donors. The classifier was reported to diagnose cytomegalovirus status with high specificity and sensitivity in both the original cohort and the validation cohort. The cohort was sequenced for TCR beta chains only, and without alpha or paired-chain data the features that could be detected were limited. Because HLA typing was unavailable for some donors at each locus, only the typed subset was used in association tests. Most CMV-associated TCR beta chains appeared to be HLA-restricted in a later analysis, and the HLA associations seemed to be driven largely by CMV exposure. A further reported finding was that TCR beta sequences accurately predicted the HLA-A and HLA-B alleles for most subjects in the first cohort. The sequencing pipeline was judged likely to have produced a cluster of highly shared sequence variants as a technical artifact. When HLA alleles, especially DR and DQ, strongly co-occurred, attributing TCR associations to individual alleles was difficult. According to a later analysis, parvovirus B19, influenza, CMV and Epstein-Barr virus appeared linked to several top co-occurrence clusters. The 87-base-pair reads could not distinguish some IMGT-functional V segments, including TRBV6-2 and TRBV6-3, so those segments were excluded.

The CDR3 numbers 19 residues from cysteine through phenylalanine. Only the CDR3 DNA is retained, 57 bases long and in frame from the first base. For CDR1 and CDR2, the germline V gene (reference sequence) lists SEHNR and FQNEAQ. The method was the immunoSEQ multiplex PCR assay. The multiplex PCR relied on a mix of 60 forward primers for TCR Vbeta segments and 13 reverse primers for TCR Jbeta segments. The CDR3 region of rearranged TCR beta genes was amplified from genomic DNA with a multiplex PCR assay. On the Illumina HiSeq System, the amplified TCR beta libraries were sequenced as 87-base-pair reads. Regarding the original processing steps: A later analysis counted about 76 million unique TCR beta chains across the roughly 700 repertoires, and 9 million to 14 million of these chains were shared by at least two donors. Raw reads were error-corrected and collapsed into unique sequences with a nearest-neighbor algorithm that merged closely related sequences to remove PCR and sequencing errors. Alignment of CDR3 sequences to IMGT reference sequences was used to assign V, D and J gene segments. Each retained sequence needed at least a six-nucleotide match to both a V gene segment and a J gene segment. Rearrangements were classified as productive when the CDR3 lacked stop codons and remained in frame with V and J, and all other rearrangements were classified as non-productive. CDR3 was defined by IMGT convention, running from the second conserved V-encoded cysteine to the conserved J-encoded phenylalanine. The earlier analysis of approximately 500 of the donors excluded sequences that lacked an unambiguous match to a single V gene segment. In an earlier analysis of 587 of the donors, a V segment was called functional when productive rearrangements were above 56.7%, and segregating when the standard deviation between donors exceeded 5%. A statistical classification framework was built to diagnose cytomegalovirus status from the catalog of TCR beta chain sequences. In a later analysis, V and J genes were assigned by comparing TCR nucleotide sequences against IMGT/GENE-DB human TR gene sequences. In a later analysis, CDR3 sequences and most-parsimonious VDJ recombination scenarios were assigned using the TCRdist pipeline. A later analysis defined each TCR beta chain by its CDR3 amino acid sequence plus V-gene family, and excluded reads lacking a unique V-gene family. To address suspected cross-contamination and a sequencing artifact, a later analysis removed under 600 highly shared, low-generation-probability nucleotide sequences. In a later analysis, a clonal expansion index for each public chain was calculated from normalized within-repertoire ranks of inferred template counts. A later analysis computed generation probabilities with a VDJ recombination model fitted to out-of-frame rearrangements, and checked the results against IGoR. Hypergeometric tests were used in a later analysis to score TCR-TCR, TCR-HLA and TCR-CMV co-occurrence, with a repertoire-size bias correction applied to the TCR pairs. To estimate false discovery rates, a later analysis permuted the HLA or CMV assignments 20 times. In a later analysis, co-occurring TCRs were grouped using DBSCAN, and TCRdist sequence similarity was added for clustering within HLA-allele-positive subsets. Co-occurrence clustering excluded repertoires with fewer than 30,000 or more than 120,000 public chains, plus five with anomalous nucleotide sharing. Not all clones reach the TCRdb copy of this immuneACCESS table, which keeps in-frame sequences only. Checked studies attribute under half of the gap to unresolved V genes and leave the rest unexplained. The V and J calls and clone size come from that table; D and trimming were worked out from the DNA. For this sample there are around 130,000 clones; about 71% appear just once. The ten largest clonotypes hold roughly 2.7% of the sample.

In total, about 650 healthy bone marrow donors made up the cohort. At the time of sampling, all cohort members were nominally healthy, though unrecorded immune exposures were likely present. The donor was CMV seropositive and belonged to the group of some 290 seropositive cohort members. A peripheral blood sample was collected from each donor, and TCR beta sequencing was performed on peripheral blood mononuclear cells. The Qiagen DNeasy Blood Extraction Kit was used to extract genomic DNA from the blood cell samples. A word on this clone: Its antigen remains unidentified. The junction departs from the called germline gene at one end, perhaps through a read error.

The sequenced material came from PBMCs. The V and J genes are TRBV7-9 and TRBJ1-3, and 11 junctional nucleotides match TRBD1. This clonotype was obtained from a woman aged 55-70 years in good health and CMV-seropositive. The nucleotides read TGTTCCAGCAGCCCGTCAGGACAGGGGGCAAGGTTAGCCGGAAACACCATATATTTT. Translated, it gives CSSSPSGQGARLAGNTIYF.